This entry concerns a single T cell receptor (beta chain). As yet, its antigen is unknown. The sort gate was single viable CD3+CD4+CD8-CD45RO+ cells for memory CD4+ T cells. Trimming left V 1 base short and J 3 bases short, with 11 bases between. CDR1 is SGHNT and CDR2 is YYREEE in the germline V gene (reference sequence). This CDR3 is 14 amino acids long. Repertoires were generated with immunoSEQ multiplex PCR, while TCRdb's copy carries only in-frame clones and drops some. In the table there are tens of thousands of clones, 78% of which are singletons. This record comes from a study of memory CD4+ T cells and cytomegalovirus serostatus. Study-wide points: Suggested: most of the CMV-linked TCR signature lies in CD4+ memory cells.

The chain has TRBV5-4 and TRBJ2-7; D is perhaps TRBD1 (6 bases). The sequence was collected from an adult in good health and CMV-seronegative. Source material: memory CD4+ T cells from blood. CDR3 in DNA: TGTGCCAGCAGCTTGTGGGGGCCGAACTACGAGCAGTACTTC. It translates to CASSLWGPNYEQYF.